Included here is one TCR beta chain sequence, with context. Assay used: immunoSEQ multiplex PCR; TCRdb lists only in-frame clones, some missing. Of 210,000 or so clones listed, roughly four fifths are singletons. The sample comes from a study of blood T cell repertoires in COVID-19. Study context: The samples span acute and convalescent COVID-19 from the United States, Italy and Spain.

The TCR was taken from an elderly woman with COVID-19, enrolled during active disease. Sequenced material: peripheral blood.

CDR3 sequence: CASSIGQGNQPQHF. CDR3 DNA sequence: TGTGCCAGCAGTATAGGCCAGGGGAACCAGCCCCAGCATTTT. The chain combines TRBV2 with TRBJ1-5, with D possibly TRBD1 on 6 matching bases. Between the trimmed V and J ends, which lost 5 bases and 7 bases, there was a span of 15 bases. The CDR3 is made up of 14 amino acids. Germline assignment: CDR1 SNHLY and CDR2 FYNNEI.